This is a list of T cell receptor beta chains from one sample in a study of graft-versus-host responses after intestinal transplantation. The data were produced by immunoSEQ multiplex PCR, yet TCRdb's version contains in-frame clones alone and is incomplete. The data show 20,000 to 25,000 clones, 94% seen once. The specimen comprised PBMCs, sampled 156 days after intestinal transplant. All receptors come from a human patient who received an intestinal transplant, so some T cells may come from the graft donor. Each CDR3 is given with its conserved first and last residue. A D gene is named only where the DNA matches it firmly. Not all rows give a size; the values are once, few, many and, for expanded clones, a class.

V	size	D	J	CDR3	DNA
TRBV19	.	.	TRBJ2-7	CASSVTGRGGYEQYF	TGTGCCAGTAGTGTGACAGGGCGAGGGGGGTACGAGCAGTACTTC
TRBV30	.	.	TRBJ1-1	CAWSPRTPRMNTEAFF	TGTGCCTGGAGCCCTCGGACGCCCAGGATGAACACTGAAGCTTTCTTT
TRBV9	.	.	TRBJ2-7	CASSAGGILYEQYF	TGTGCCAGCAGCGCCGGGGGAATCCTCTACGAGCAGTACTTC
TRBV27	.	.	TRBJ2-2	CASSGLGGPTGELFF	TGTGCCAGCAGCGGGTTAGGTGGGCCCACCGGGGAGCTGTTTTTT
TRBV4-1	.	.	TRBJ1-2	CASSQPRGDRDLSDGYTF	TGCGCCAGCAGCCAACCTCGAGGAGACAGAGATCTTTCGGATGGCTACACCTTC
TRBV21-1	.	.	TRBJ2-1	CASSPPGSYNEQFF	TGTGCCAGCAGCCCTCCAGGCTCCTACAATGAGCAGTTCTTC
TRBV11-2	.	.	TRBJ1-4	CASSFLRVANEKLFF	TGTGCCAGCAGCTTCTTGCGGGTAGCTAATGAAAAACTGTTTTTT
TRBV5-4	.	.	TRBJ2-3	CASTDTDTQYF	TGTGCCAGCACCGACACAGATACGCAGTATTTT
TRBV27	.	.	TRBJ2-5	CASKTGLQETQYF	TGTGCCAGCAAAACAGGGTTACAAGAGACCCAGTACTTC
TRBV5-6	.	.	TRBJ1-2	CASSSTGGDGYTF	TGTGCCAGCAGTTCCACCGGCGGGGATGGCTACACCTTC
TRBV11-2	.	TRBD2	TRBJ2-1	CASSFTSGDYNEQFF	TGTGCCAGCAGCTTTACTAGCGGAGATTACAATGAGCAGTTCTTC
TRBV5-8	.	TRBD1	TRBJ2-7	CASSVRDRGPYEQYF	TGTGCCAGCAGCGTCCGGGACAGGGGGCCGTACGAGCAGTACTTC
TRBV7-2	.	.	TRBJ2-7	CASSLGGTNPYEQYF	TGTGCCAGCAGCTTAGGCGGGACGAACCCCTACGAGCAGTACTTC
TRBV27	.	.	TRBJ1-1	CASSFIGNTEAFF	TGTGCCAGCAGTTTTATAGGAAACACTGAAGCTTTCTTT
TRBV6-1	.	.	TRBJ2-3	CASSEPRGRIFMDTQYF	TGTGCCAGCAGTGAGCCGCGAGGACGGATTTTTATGGATACGCAGTATTTT
TRBV6-6	.	.	TRBJ2-7	CASSYFSGGEQYF	TGTGCCAGCAGTTACTTTTCGGGCGGCGAGCAGTACTTC
TRBV11-3	.	.	TRBJ1-1	CASSPQDGPNTEAFF	TGTGCCAGCAGCCCACAAGATGGACCTAACACTGAAGCTTTCTTT
TRBV6-5	.	.	TRBJ2-7	CASSYSSEEQYF	TGTGCCAGCAGTTACTCATCGGAAGAGCAGTACTTC
TRBV18	.	.	TRBJ1-2	CASSPEDSYGYTF	TGTGCCAGCTCACCAGAGGACAGCTATGGCTACACCTTC
TRBV29-1	.	TRBD1	TRBJ2-5	CSVELWDRGQETQYF	TGCAGCGTTGAATTGTGGGACAGGGGACAAGAGACCCAGTACTTC
TRBV7-3	.	TRBD1	TRBJ1-1	CASSRRQGPTEAFF	TGTGCCAGCAGCCGACGACAGGGTCCGACTGAAGCTTTCTTT
TRBV6-5	.	.	TRBJ2-5	CASSYSVGYQETQYF	TGTGCCAGCAGTTACAGCGTCGGGTACCAAGAGACCCAGTACTTC
TRBV19	.	.	TRBJ2-1	CASNQGGPNEQFF	TGTGCCAGTAACCAGGGGGGCCCCAATGAGCAGTTCTTC
TRBV7-9	once	TRBD2	TRBJ2-7	CASSSSGTSGYEQYF	TGTGCCAGCAGCTCCTCCGGGACTAGCGGCTACGAGCAGTACTTC
TRBV5-4	.	TRBD1	TRBJ1-2	CASSFQGVIGYGYTF	TGTGCCAGCAGCTTTCAGGGGGTAATAGGGTATGGCTACACCTTC
TRBV18	.	.	TRBJ1-6	CASSPRDSLNSPLHF	TGTGCCAGCTCACCAAGAGACAGTCTAAATTCACCCCTCCACTTT
TRBV4-3	.	.	TRBJ1-1	CASSQLQGSPNTEAFF	TGCGCCAGCAGCCAACTTCAGGGGTCCCCGAACACTGAAGCTTTCTTT
TRBV4-1	.	.	TRBJ2-3	CASSQEGASTDTQYF	TGCGCCAGCAGCCAAGAAGGGGCAAGCACAGATACGCAGTATTTT
TRBV18	.	.	TRBJ1-2	CASSPRLRRQNYGYTF	TGTGCCAGCTCACCACGTCTTAGGCGACAGAACTATGGCTACACCTTC
TRBV9	.	.	TRBJ1-6	CASSVEGSTFGPLHF	TGTGCCAGCAGCGTAGAGGGCAGTACCTTTGGACCCCTCCACTTT
TRBV7-2	.	.	TRBJ1-5	CASSPGLVQPQHF	TGTGCCAGCAGCCCGGGGTTGGTTCAGCCCCAGCATTTT
TRBV5-1	.	.	TRBJ2-1	CASSLVASSYNEQFF	TGCGCCAGCAGCTTGGTTGCTAGCTCCTACAATGAGCAGTTCTTC
TRBV5-4	.	TRBD1	TRBJ2-5	CASSGDRGRGETQYF	TGTGCCAGCAGCGGGGACAGGGGGCGTGGGGAGACCCAGTACTTC
TRBV28	.	.	TRBJ2-5	CASSEQGVLETQYF	TGTGCCAGCAGCGAACAAGGGGTTTTGGAGACCCAGTACTTC
TRBV2	once	.	TRBJ2-5	CASVGEETQYF	TGTGCCAGCGTGGGGGAAGAGACCCAGTACTTC
TRBV7-2	.	TRBD1	TRBJ2-3	CASSRDRGPDTQYF	TGTGCCAGCAGCAGGGACAGGGGTCCAGATACGCAGTATTTT
TRBV25-1	.	.	TRBJ2-7	CASSVTVEQYF	TGTGCCAGCAGTGTGACAGTTGAGCAGTACTTC
TRBV6-1	.	.	TRBJ2-2	CASRRTNHNTGELFF	TGTGCCAGCAGGAGGACAAACCACAACACCGGGGAGCTGTTTTTT
TRBV19	.	TRBD2	TRBJ2-7	CASSPKPGTKYYEQYF	TGTGCCAGTAGTCCAAAGCCCGGGACTAAGTACTACGAGCAGTACTTC
TRBV4-3	.	.	TRBJ2-4	CASSQRNIQYF	TGCGCCAGCAGCCAGAGAAACATTCAGTACTTC
TRBV23-1	.	TRBD2	TRBJ2-1	CASSRPGRGRNEQFF	TGCGCCAGCAGTCGGCCCGGGAGGGGCCGCAATGAGCAGTTCTTC
TRBV6-6	few	.	TRBJ2-1	CASSYGNEQFF	TGTGCCAGCAGTTACGGGAATGAGCAGTTCTTC